These T cell receptor beta chains were read from a single sample in a study of breast tumors, draining lymph nodes, adjacent tissues. One entry per CDR3 protein results from TCRdb running MiXCR on the multiplex PCR reads. The profile shows about 89,000 distinct CDR3 sequences, approximately 30% of them singletons. The sample comprised axillary lymph node tissue. These receptor sequences come from a female donor with breast cancer. Some clones in this sample may be carry-over from other donors' samples. Each CDR3 is given without its conserved first and last residue. Fields, in order: V gene, D gene, CDR3 length, CDR3 protein. A D gene is named only where the DNA matches it firmly.

TRBV6-5 | TRBD2 | 14 | ASSPGLAGYTDTQY
TRBV7-8 | TRBD1 | 14 | ASSLETGGRGETQY
TRBV20-1 | TRBD1 | 13 | SARDGTGRNSPLH
TRBV19 | TRBD1 | 12 | ASSPRQGAYEQY
TRBV5-1 | NA | 12 | ASSWVEGQDTQY
TRBV5-4 | NA | 12 | ASSPDTGANVLT
TRBV19 | TRBD2 | 13 | ASSWTSADYNEQF
TRBV19 | NA | 10 | ASGISDQPQH
TRBV11-1 | TRBD1 | 16 | ASRGGQGSASSGNTIY
TRBV5-1 | TRBD1 | 14 | ASSLSGGTGGTEAF
TRBV6-2/TRBV6-3 | TRBD2 | 12 | ASSQTSGSYEQY
TRBV5-8 | NA | 13 | ASSSFDLGGSPLH
TRBV20-1 | NA | 9 | SARSANIQS
TRBV27 | NA | 11 | ASSLNGGNPQH
TRBV6-5 | TRBD1 | 12 | ASSPDRVGEKLF
TRBV7-3 | NA | 12 | ASSPGHSTDTQY
TRBV20-1 | NA | 11 | SARERPPDEQF
TRBV20-1 | TRBD1 | 12 | SARGGQGRQTQY
TRBV16 | TRBD1 | 14 | ASSHHSRGRVDGYT
TRBV5-4 | NA | 18 | ASTWDRGPPTPSSYNEQF
TRBV7-8 | TRBD1 | 14 | ASSRRTGTGTYEQY
TRBV5-1 | TRBD1 | 10 | ASTGTVNEQY